The clone carrying this T cell receptor (beta chain) was seen a handful of times. Its antigen is currently unknown. This sample stems from a study of regulatory T cells in long-lasting Graves disease. Study findings and constraints: Public clonotype sharing was higher in persistent than newly diagnosed patients.

As to time point: persistent/refractory GD, antithyroid drugs over 5 years with positive TRAb. TCR sequences were obtained from RNA taken from PBMCs. EDTA tubes received approximately 10 milliliters of drawn peripheral blood. iRepertoire HTBI primers and Arm-PCR of CDR3 regions built TCR beta libraries. Each CDR3 protein gets one entry after TCRdb re-called the multiplex PCR reads with MiXCR. The sample holds some 370,000 distinct CDR3 sequences, more than 20% seen once. CDR1 and CDR2 from the germline V gene are MNHEY and SVGAGI. The CDR3 extends over 15 amino acids. V dropped 2 bases and J dropped 8 bases, with 15 bases sitting between them.

The V gene is TRBV6-5, the J gene TRBJ1-4; the D gene is possibly TRBD1 (6 bases). The receptor comes from a female donor with Graves disease. The source material was peripheral blood mononuclear cells (PBMCs), sampled when the disease was refractory, from a patient treated with antithyroid drugs. The CDR3 region is CASSYRQGLGEKLFF. The DNA for the CDR3 is TGTGCCAGCAGTTACCGGCAGGGGCTAGGGGAAAAACTGTTTTTT.